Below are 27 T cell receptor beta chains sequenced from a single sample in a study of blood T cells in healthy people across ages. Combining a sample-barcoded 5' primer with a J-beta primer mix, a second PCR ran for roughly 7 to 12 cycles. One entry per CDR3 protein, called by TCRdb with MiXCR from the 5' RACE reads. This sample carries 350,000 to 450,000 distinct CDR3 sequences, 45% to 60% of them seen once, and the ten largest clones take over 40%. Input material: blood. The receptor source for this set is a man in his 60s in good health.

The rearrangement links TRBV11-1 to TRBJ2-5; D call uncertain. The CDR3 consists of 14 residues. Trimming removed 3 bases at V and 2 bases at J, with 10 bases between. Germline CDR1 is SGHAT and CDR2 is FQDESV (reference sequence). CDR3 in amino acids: CASSFVAEQETQYF. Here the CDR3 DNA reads TGTGCCAGCAGCTTCGTGGCAGAACAAGAGACCCAGTACTTC. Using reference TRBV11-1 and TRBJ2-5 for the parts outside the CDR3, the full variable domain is EAEVAQSPRYKITEKSQAVAFWCDPISGHATLYWYRQILGQGPELLVQFQDESVVDDSQLPKDRFSAERLKGVDSTLKIQPAELGDSAMYLCASSFVAEQETQYFGPGTRLLVL.

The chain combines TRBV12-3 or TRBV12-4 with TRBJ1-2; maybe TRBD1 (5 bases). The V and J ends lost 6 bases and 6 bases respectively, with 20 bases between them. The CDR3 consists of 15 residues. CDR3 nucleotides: TGTGCCAGCAGGCCCTCGACGGGGACCCGCCATGGCTACACCTTC. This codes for CASRPSTGTRHGYTF.

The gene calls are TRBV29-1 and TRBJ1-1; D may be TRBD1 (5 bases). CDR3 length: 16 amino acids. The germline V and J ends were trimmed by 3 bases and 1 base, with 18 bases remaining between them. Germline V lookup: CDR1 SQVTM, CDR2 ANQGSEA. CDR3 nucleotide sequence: TGCAGCGTTGATAAGTTTGGTGGGGGGACGAACACTGAAGCTTTCTTT. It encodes CSVDKFGGGTNTEAFF.

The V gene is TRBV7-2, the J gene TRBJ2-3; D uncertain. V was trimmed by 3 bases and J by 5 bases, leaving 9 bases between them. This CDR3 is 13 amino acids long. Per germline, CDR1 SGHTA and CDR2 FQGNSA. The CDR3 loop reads CASSLSNRDTQYF. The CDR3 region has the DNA TGTGCCAGCAGCTTGTCAAATAGAGATACGCAGTATTTT.

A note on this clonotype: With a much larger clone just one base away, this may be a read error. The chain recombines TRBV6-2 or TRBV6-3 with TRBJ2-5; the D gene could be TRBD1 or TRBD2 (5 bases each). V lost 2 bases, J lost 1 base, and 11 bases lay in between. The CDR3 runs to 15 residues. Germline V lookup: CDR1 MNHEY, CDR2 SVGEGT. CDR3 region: CASSYGDGTQETQYF. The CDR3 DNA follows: TGTGCCAGCAGTTACGGGGACGGTACCCAAGAGACCCAGTACTTC.

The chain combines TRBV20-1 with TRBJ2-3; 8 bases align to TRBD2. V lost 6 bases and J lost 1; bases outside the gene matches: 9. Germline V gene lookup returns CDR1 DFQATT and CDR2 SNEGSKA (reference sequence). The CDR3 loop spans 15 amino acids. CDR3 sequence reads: CSASGGMVGTDTQYF. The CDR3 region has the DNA TGCAGTGCCAGCGGGGGTATGGTAGGCACAGATACGCAGTATTTT.

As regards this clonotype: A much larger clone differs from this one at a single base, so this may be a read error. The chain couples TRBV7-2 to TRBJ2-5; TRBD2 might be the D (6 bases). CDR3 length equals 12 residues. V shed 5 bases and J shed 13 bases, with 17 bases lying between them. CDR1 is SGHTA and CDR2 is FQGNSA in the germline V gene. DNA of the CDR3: TGTGCCAGCAGCGGTCGTGTTGGGGGGATGTACTTC. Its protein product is CASSGRVGGMYF.

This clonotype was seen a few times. The CDR3 sequence is CSAPNGLAGYNEQFF. CDR3 DNA sequence: TGCAGTGCCCCGAACGGGCTAGCGGGTTACAATGAGCAGTTCTTC. This chain uses TRBV20-1 with TRBJ2-1; 8 bases fit TRBD2. CDR1 DFQATT and CDR2 SNEGSKA come from the germline V gene (reference sequence). The trim removed 6 bases at V and 4 bases at J, leaving 11 bases unmatched. This CDR3 is 15 amino acids long.

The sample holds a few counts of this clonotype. The CDR3 region is CASSPLSGTYNEQFF. The CDR3 DNA sequence: TGTGCCAGCAGCCCCTTGTCAGGAACCTACAATGAGCAGTTCTTC. The chain combines TRBV11-2 with TRBJ2-1; the D is unclear. The CDR3 is 15 amino acids. Between the trimmed V and J ends, which lost 5 bases and 2 bases, there was a span of 13 bases. Germline lookup yields CDR1 SGHAT and CDR2 FQNNGV.

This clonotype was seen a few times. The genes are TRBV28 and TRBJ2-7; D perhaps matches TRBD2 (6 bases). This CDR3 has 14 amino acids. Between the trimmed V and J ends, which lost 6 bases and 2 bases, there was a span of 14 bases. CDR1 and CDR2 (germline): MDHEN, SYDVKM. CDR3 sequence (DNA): TGTGCCAGCAGCAGGTTCGGGGGTCCCTACGAGCAGTACTTC. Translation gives CASSRFGGPYEQYF. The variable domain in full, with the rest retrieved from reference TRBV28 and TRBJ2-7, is DVKVTQSSRYLVKRTGEKVFLECVQDMDHENMFWYRQDPGLGLRLIYFSYDVKMKEKGDIPEGYSVSREKKERFSLILESASTNQTSMYLCASSRFGGPYEQYFGPGTRLTVT.

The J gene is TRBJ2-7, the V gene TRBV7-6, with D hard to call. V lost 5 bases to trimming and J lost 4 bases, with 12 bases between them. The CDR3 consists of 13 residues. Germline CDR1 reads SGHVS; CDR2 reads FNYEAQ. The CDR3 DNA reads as TGTGCCAGCAGCCACTCACCAGGATACGAGCAGTACTTC. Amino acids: CASSHSPGYEQYF.

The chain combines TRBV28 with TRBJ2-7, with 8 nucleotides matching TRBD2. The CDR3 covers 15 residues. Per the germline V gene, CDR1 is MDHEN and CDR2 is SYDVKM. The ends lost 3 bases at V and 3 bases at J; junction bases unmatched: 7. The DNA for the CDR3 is TGTGCCAGCAGTTTCGGTGGGACTAGAGGCTACGAGCAGTACTTC. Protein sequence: CASSFGGTRGYEQYF.

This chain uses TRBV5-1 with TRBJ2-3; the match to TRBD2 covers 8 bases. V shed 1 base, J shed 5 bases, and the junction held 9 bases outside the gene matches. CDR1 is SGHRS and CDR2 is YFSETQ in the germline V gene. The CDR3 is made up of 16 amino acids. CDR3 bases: TGCGCCAGCAGCTTGTCCCCTAGCGGGTCGGGAGATACGCAGTATTTT. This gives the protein CASSLSPSGSGDTQYF.

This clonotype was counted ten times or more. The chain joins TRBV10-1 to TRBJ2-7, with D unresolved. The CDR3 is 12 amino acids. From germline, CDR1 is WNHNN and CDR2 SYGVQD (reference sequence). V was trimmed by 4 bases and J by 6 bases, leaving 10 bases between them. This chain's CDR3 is CASSGVSGEQYF. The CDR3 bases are TGCGCCAGCAGTGGAGTATCGGGCGAGCAGTACTTC.

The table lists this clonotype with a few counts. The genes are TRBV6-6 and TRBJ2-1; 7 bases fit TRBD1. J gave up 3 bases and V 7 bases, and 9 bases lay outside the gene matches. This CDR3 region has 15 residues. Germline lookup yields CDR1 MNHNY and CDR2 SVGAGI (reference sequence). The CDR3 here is CASTETGDSYNEQFF. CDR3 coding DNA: TGTGCCAGCACTGAAACAGGGGACAGCTACAATGAGCAGTTCTTC.

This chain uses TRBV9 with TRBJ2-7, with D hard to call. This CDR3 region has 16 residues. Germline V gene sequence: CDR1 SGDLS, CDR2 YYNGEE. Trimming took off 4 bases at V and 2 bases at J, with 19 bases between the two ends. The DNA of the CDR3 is TGTGCCAGCAGCCCCTCCGGGCCGCTCTCCACCTACGAGCAGTACTTC. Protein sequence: CASSPSGPLSTYEQYF.

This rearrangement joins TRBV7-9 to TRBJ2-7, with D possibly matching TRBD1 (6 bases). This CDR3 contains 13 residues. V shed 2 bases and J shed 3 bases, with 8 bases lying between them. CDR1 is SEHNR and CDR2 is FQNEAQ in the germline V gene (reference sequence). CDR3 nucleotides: TGTGCCAGCAGCTTACAGGGGTACTACGAGCAGTACTTC. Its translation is CASSLQGYYEQYF.

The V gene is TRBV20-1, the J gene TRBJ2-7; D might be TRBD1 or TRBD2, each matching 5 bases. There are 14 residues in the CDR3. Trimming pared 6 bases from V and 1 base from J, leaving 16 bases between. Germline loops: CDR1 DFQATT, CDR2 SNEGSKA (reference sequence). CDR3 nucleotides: TGCAGTGCCCTCAAACCGGGACGGTCCTACGAGCAGTACTTC. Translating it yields CSALKPGRSYEQYF.

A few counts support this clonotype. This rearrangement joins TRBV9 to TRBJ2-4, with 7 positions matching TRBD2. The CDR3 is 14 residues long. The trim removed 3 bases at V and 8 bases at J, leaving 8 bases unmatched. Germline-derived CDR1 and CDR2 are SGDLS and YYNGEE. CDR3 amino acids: CASSAGGGPDIQYF. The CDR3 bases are TGTGCCAGCAGCGCGGGGGGAGGGCCTGACATTCAGTACTTC.

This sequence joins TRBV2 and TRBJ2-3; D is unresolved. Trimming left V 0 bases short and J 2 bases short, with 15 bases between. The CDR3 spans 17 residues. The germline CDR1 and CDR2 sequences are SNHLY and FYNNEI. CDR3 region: CASSEAHGNIVTDTQYF. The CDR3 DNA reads TGTGCCAGCAGTGAAGCGCATGGCAATATCGTCACAGATACGCAGTATTTT.

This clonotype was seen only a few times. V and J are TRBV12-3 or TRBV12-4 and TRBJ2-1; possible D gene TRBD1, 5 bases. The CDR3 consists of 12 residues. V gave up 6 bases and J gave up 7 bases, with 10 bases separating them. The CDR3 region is CASRGLRNEQFF. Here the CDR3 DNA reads TGTGCCAGCAGGGGGCTTAGGAATGAGCAGTTCTTC.

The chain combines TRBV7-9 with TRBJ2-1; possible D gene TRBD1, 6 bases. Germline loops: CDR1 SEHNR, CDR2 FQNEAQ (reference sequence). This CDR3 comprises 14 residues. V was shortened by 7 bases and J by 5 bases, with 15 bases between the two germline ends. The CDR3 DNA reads TGTGCCAGCATCTCAGGGTCAGGGGACAATGAGCAGTTCTTC. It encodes CASISGSGDNEQFF.

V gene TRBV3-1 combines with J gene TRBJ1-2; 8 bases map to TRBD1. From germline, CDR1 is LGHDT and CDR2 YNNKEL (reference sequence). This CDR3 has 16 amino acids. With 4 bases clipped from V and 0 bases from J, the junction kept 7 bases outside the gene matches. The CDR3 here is CASSRSRDRSNYGYTF. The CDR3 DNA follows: TGTGCCAGCAGCCGATCACGGGACAGGTCTAACTATGGCTACACCTTC.

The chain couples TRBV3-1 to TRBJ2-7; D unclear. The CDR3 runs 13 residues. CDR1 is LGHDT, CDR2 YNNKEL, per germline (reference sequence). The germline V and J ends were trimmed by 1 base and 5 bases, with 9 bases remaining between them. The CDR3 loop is CASSQGLPHEQYF. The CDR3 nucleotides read TGTGCCAGCAGCCAAGGGCTACCCCACGAGCAGTACTTC.

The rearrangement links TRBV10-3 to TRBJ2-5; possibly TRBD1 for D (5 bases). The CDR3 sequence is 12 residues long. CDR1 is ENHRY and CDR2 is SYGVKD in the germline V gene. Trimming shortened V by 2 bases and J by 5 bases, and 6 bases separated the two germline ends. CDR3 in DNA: TGTGCCATCAGTGAGCCAGGGGAGACCCAGTACTTC. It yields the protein CAISEPGETQYF.

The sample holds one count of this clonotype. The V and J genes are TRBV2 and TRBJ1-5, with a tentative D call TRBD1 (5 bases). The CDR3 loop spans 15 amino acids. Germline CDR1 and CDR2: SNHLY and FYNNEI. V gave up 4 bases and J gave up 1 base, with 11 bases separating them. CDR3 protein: CASSGRRDSNQPQHF. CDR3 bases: TGTGCCAGCAGTGGTCGCCGGGACAGCAATCAGCCCCAGCATTTT.

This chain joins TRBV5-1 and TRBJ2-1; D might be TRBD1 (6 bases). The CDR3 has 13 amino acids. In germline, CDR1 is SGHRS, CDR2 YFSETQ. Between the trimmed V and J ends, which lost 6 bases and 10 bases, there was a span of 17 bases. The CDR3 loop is CASKTAFRGEQFF. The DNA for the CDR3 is TGCGCCAGCAAGACCGCGTTCAGGGGCGAGCAGTTCTTC.